The clone carrying this TCR beta chain was seen just once. Its specificity is unknown. This sample was included in a study of OX40 agonist ivuxolimab in advanced cancers. Overall study: Partial response was recorded in three patients: one hepatocellular carcinoma and two cutaneous melanoma cases. Study results and limitations: Doses of 0.1 to 3.0 mg/kg were accompanied by clonal expansion of CD4+ and CD8+ blood T cells by week 6.

Using immunoSEQ multiplex PCR, the repertoire was profiled, and TCRdb retains in-frame clones only, with some absent. The repertoire holds some 39,000 clones, with about nine tenths as singletons. This CDR3 region has 16 residues. V was pared by 0 bases and J by 4 bases, with 6 bases of the junction left unmatched. Germline V gene lookup returns CDR1 SGHTA and CDR2 FQGTGA. The chain recombines TRBV7-3 with TRBJ2-3; 8 nucleotides match TRBD2. The sequencing used CD4+ or CD8+ T cells sorted from blood, collected in a trial of the OX40 agonist ivuxolimab. The sequence derives from an adult with an advanced solid tumor such as melanoma, head and neck, liver or kidney cancer. The CDR3 here is CASSLTRGLGADTQYF. CDR3 sequence (DNA): TGTGCCAGCAGCTTAACGCGGGGACTAGGAGCAGATACGCAGTATTTT. The full variable domain, in which reference TRBV7-3 and TRBJ2-3 provide the parts outside the CDR3, is GAGVSQTPSNKVTEKGKYVELRCDPISGHTALYWYRQSLGQGPEFLIYFQGTGAADDSGLPNDRFFAVRPEGSVSTLKIQRTERGDSAVYLCASSLTRGLGADTQYFGPGTRLTVL.